This T cell receptor (beta chain) was sequenced in a study of control samples from healthy donors and cancer patients. Germline CDR1 reads SGHTA; CDR2 reads FQGTGA. V was pared by 4 bases and J by 1 base, with 13 bases between. This CDR3 is 15 amino acids long. Some clones are missing from TCRdb's copy, which holds only in-frame ones; the method was immunoSEQ multiplex PCR. Of about 99,000 clones in the sample, approximately 90% are singletons; the top ten hold 19%. Sequences were obtained from PBMCs. This receptor was taken from a man aged 60-69 years with lung cancer. The chain couples TRBV7-3 to TRBJ1-1; D perhaps matches TRBD1 (5 bases). CDR3 residues: CASSSLDGANTEAFF. In DNA form, the CDR3 reads TGTGCCAGCAGCTCCCTAGACGGGGCGAACACTGAAGCTTTCTTT.